The 14 T cell receptor beta chains in this list originate from one sample, sequenced in a study of T cells in Graves' hyperthyroidism and ophthalmopathy. The TCR beta CDR3 regions underwent amplification using RNA transcripts as the source. Researchers ran a first-round RT-PCR on the TCR CDR3 using the HTBI primer set. From the multiplex PCR reads, TCRdb called clonotypes with MiXCR, one entry per CDR3 protein. The data hold almost 600,000 distinct CDR3 sequences, with 35% to 55% observed a single time. Sequenced sample: peripheral blood or thyroid tissue (not recorded which). The source is a woman between 18 and 30 years old with Graves' hyperthyroidism.

The J gene is TRBJ2-5, the V gene TRBV30; D is uncertain. CDR1 is GTSNPN and CDR2 is SVGIG in the germline V gene (reference sequence). Trimming took off 0 bases at V and 4 bases at J, with 12 bases between the two ends. The CDR3 is 14 residues long. The CDR3 sequence: CAWSVDTSGETQYF. The CDR3 region has the DNA TGTGCCTGGAGTGTAGACACCTCAGGAGAGACCCAGTACTTC.

This clonotype occurred many times. The rearrangement links TRBV27 to TRBJ2-7, with TRBD1 as a possible D gene (5 bases). Trimming pared 6 bases from V and 3 bases from J, leaving 9 bases between. This CDR3 region has 12 residues. The germline gives CDR1 MNHEY, CDR2 SMNVEV (reference sequence). The CDR3 DNA sequence: TGTGCCAGCAGATCAGGGTACTACGAGCAGTACTTC. Its translation is CASRSGYYEQYF.

The rearrangement links TRBV29-1 to TRBJ1-2; D uncertain. Trimming stripped 5 bases from V and 5 bases from J, with 12 bases between. The CDR3 consists of 12 residues. Germline V gene data show CDR1 as SQVTM and CDR2 as ANQGSEA. The CDR3 coding sequence is TGCAGCGTTACCGTGGACCTGTATGGCTACACCTTC. Protein: CSVTVDLYGYTF.

The rearrangement links TRBV29-1 to TRBJ1-1; possible D gene TRBD1, 5 bases. CDR1 SQVTM and CDR2 ANQGSEA come from the germline V gene. The CDR3 spans 11 residues. Trimming cost V 8 bases and J 6 bases, with 13 bases left between them. CDR3 DNA: TGCAGCAAGAAGGGGTTCGCTGAAGCTTTCTTT. Its translation is CSKKGFAEAFF.

The chain has TRBV20-1 and TRBJ1-3; 9 bases are shared with TRBD1. CDR1 is DFQATT, CDR2 SNEGSKA, per germline (reference sequence). The CDR3 totals 12 residues. V dropped 1 base and J dropped 8; count of bases not matched to a gene: 0. The CDR3: CSARGTGDTIYF. DNA of the CDR3: TGCAGTGCTAGAGGGACAGGGGACACCATATATTTT.

For the CDR3, the DNA is TGTGCCAGCAGCTCACCGGGACACAGCTATGGCTACACCTTC. The encoded protein is CASSSPGHSYGYTF. The chain recombines TRBV7-9 with TRBJ1-2, with D possibly TRBD1 on 6 matching bases. Trimming removed 4 bases at V and 4 bases at J, with 13 bases between. Germline-derived CDR1 and CDR2 are SEHNR and FQNEAQ (reference sequence). The CDR3 is 14 residues long. The entire variable domain, with the rest obtained from reference TRBV7-9 and TRBJ1-2, is as follows: DTGVSQNPRHKITKRGQNVTFRCDPISEHNRLYWYRQTLGQGPEFLTYFQNEAQLEKSRLLSDRFSAERPKGSFSTLEIQRTEQGDSAMYLCASSSPGHSYGYTFGSGTRLTVV.

In regard to this clonotype: This may be a read error, as it is one base from a much larger clone. V usage is TRBV5-1 and J usage is TRBJ1-1, with D unresolved. Per the germline V gene, CDR1 is SGHRS and CDR2 is YFSETQ. The CDR3 is made up of 15 amino acids. The CDR3 DNA reads as TGCGCCAGCAGCTTGTCGCACCTAATGAACACTGAAGTTTTCTTT. Translated, it gives CASSLSHLMNTEVFF.

This clonotype has ten or more counts. The V and J genes are TRBV25-1 and TRBJ1-2; possible D gene TRBD1, 6 bases. This CDR3 comprises 13 residues. Germline values: CDR1 MGHDK, CDR2 SYGVNS. The V gene lost 4 bases and the J gene lost 4 bases, with 10 bases spanning the gap. Here the CDR3 reads CASSVQGGYGYTF. CDR3 DNA: TGTGCCAGCAGTGTACAGGGAGGCTATGGCTACACCTTC.

This clonotype appeared many times. The V gene is TRBV9, the J gene TRBJ1-2; tentative D call: TRBD1 (5 bases). Trimming removed 2 bases at V and 6 bases at J, with 8 bases between. CDR3 length equals 12 residues. Germline V gene data show CDR1 as SGDLS and CDR2 as YYNGEE. The CDR3 sequence is CASSVQGDGYTF. CDR3 coding DNA: TGTGCCAGCAGCGTCCAGGGAGATGGCTACACCTTC.

This clonotype appeared a few times. V usage is TRBV5-1 and J usage is TRBJ1-3; D not resolved. The CDR3 runs to 13 residues. Per the germline V gene, CDR1 is SGHRS and CDR2 is YFSETQ. Between the trimmed V and J ends, which lost 7 bases and 8 bases, there was a span of 16 bases. The CDR3 is CASGVNYGYTIYF. CDR3 bases: TGCGCCAGCGGAGTCAACTATGGCTACACCATATATTTT.

The chain joins TRBV7-2 to TRBJ2-5; D could derive from TRBD1 or TRBD2 (5 bases each). The V end was cut by 4 bases, the J end by 6 bases, with 9 bases between. The CDR3 has 12 residues. Germline loops: CDR1 SGHTA, CDR2 FQGNSA. CDR3 sequence reads: CASSSPGQTQYF. For the CDR3, the DNA is TGTGCCAGCAGCTCACCGGGACAGACCCAGTACTTC. The full variable domain, its missing parts supplied by reference TRBV7-2 and TRBJ2-5, is GAGVSQSPSNKVTEKGKDVELRCDPISGHTALYWYRQSLGQGLEFLIYFQGNSAPDKSGLPSDRFSAERTGGSVSTLTIQRTQQEDSAVYLCASSSPGQTQYFGPGTRLLVL.

The CDR3 here is CSVVPQGYTEAFF. Here the CDR3 DNA reads TGCAGCGTTGTTCCGCAGGGTTACACTGAAGCTTTCTTT. The chain couples TRBV20-1 to TRBJ1-1; a possible D gene is TRBD1 (5 bases). The CDR3 length is 13 residues. In germline, CDR1 is DFQATT, CDR2 SNEGSKA (reference sequence).

V gene TRBV7-9 combines with J gene TRBJ1-1; 7 nucleotides match TRBD1. CDR3 length equals 12 residues. The junction had 4 bases not matched to a gene; V was cut back by 5 bases and J by 7 bases. CDR1 SEHNR and CDR2 FQNEAQ come from the germline V gene (reference sequence). CDR3 coding DNA: TGTGCCAGCAGCCGGGCAGGGGGTGAAGCTTTCTTT. Amino acids: CASSRAGGEAFF.

The chain carries TRBV5-1 and TRBJ2-7; unclear D gene. Germline V gene sequence: CDR1 SGHRS, CDR2 YFSETQ. The CDR3 covers 14 residues. V lost 6 bases, J lost 0 bases, and 13 bases lay in between. Here the CDR3 reads CASTPTVSSYEQYF. The CDR3 nucleotides are TGCGCCAGCACCCCCACAGTGTCCTCCTACGAGCAGTACTTC.